The 18 T cell receptor delta chains below all came from one sample that was sequenced in a study of gamma-delta chains in newborns, infants, children. TCRdb re-called clones from the reads using CATT. In the table there are fewer than 7,000 delta-chain clones, 13% to 15% of which are singletons. Sequenced material: blood, taken at baseline. Receptors were obtained from a child who was a newborn, infant or young child, either healthy, febrile or measles-vaccinated (not recorded which).

Within the sample, this clone is medium-sized. The chain is built from TRDV2 and TRDJ3, with TRDD3 identical over 9 bases. This CDR3 has 19 amino acids. The germline V gene has CDR1 GEAIGNYY and CDR2 EKD. Trimming took 0 bases from V and 0 from J; bases not matched to a gene: 5. In DNA, the CDR3 is TGTGCCTGTGACACCGCTGGGGGATTCAGCTCCTGGGACACCCGACAGATGTTTTTC. It translates to CACDTAGGFSSWDTRQMFF.

By share, this clone ranks as medium-sized. The chain combines TRDV2 with TRDJ3, with TRDD3 identical over 10 bases. J gave up 1 base and V 0 bases, and 11 bases lay outside the gene matches. The CDR3 length is 21 residues. The germline gives CDR1 GEAIGNYY, CDR2 EKD. Here the CDR3 DNA reads TGTGCCTGTGACACCAACTGGGGGGATACGTTTGGGTCCTGGGACACCCGACAGATGTTTTTC. Protein sequence: CACDTNWGDTFGSWDTRQMFF.

There are many counts of this clone. The rearrangement links TRDV2 to TRDJ1, with TRDD3 as a possible D gene (5 bases). The CDR3 covers 15 residues. Per the germline V gene, CDR1 is GEAIGNYY and CDR2 is EKD. Trimming shortened V by 0 bases and J by 4 bases, and 14 bases separated the two germline ends. CDR3 loop: CACDTVGTLDDKLIF. CDR3 DNA: TGTGCCTGTGACACCGTGGGGACTCTCGACGATAAACTCATCTTT.

The chain uses TRDV1 and TRDJ1, with D unresolved. The CDR3 contains 17 residues. Germline assignment: CDR1 TSWWSYY and CDR2 QGS. V shed 4 bases and J shed 2 bases, with 20 bases lying between them. CDR3 sequence reads: CALGGDIGYRSTDKLIF. Here the CDR3 DNA reads TGTGCTCTTGGGGGGGACATAGGTTACCGGTCTACCGATAAACTCATCTTT.

By share, this clone counts as medium-sized. The CDR3: CACDNVLGDTKYTDKLIF. The CDR3 nucleotides read TGTGCCTGTGACAACGTACTGGGGGATACGAAGTACACCGATAAACTCATCTTT. V usage is TRDV2 and J usage is TRDJ1, with TRDD3 matching 13 bases. The junction had 8 bases not matched to a gene; V was cut back by 2 bases and J by 0 bases. The CDR3 spans 18 residues. Germline lookup yields CDR1 GEAIGNYY and CDR2 EKD.

By frequency in the sample, this clone is medium-sized. In the same sample, other DNA sequences code for this CDR3. The chain carries TRDV2 and TRDJ1, with TRDD3 matching over 10 bases. The CDR3 extends over 18 amino acids. V dropped 1 base and J dropped 0; count of bases not matched to a gene: 10. CDR1 and CDR2 from the germline V gene are GEAIGNYY and EKD. In DNA form, the CDR3 reads TGTGCCTGTGACACTTTGAGTGGGACTGGGGGATACACCGATAAACTCATCTTT. It translates to CACDTLSGTGGYTDKLIF.

This clone has only a few counts. With only one base between it and a far larger clone, this is likely a read error. The same CDR3 is also encoded by other DNA sequences in this sample. The chain couples TRDV1 to TRDJ1; 11 nucleotides agree with TRDD3. The CDR3 spans 24 residues. Per germline, CDR1 TSWWSYY and CDR2 QGS. In nucleotides, the CDR3 is TGTGCCCTTGGGGAGTACCATCCGGTCGCATTCTACTGGGGGATATCCCCATACACCGATAAACTCATCTTT. Its protein is CALGEYHPVAFYWGISPYTDKLIF.

V usage is TRDV1 and J usage is TRDJ1, with D perhaps matching TRDD3 (5 bases). Germline V lookup: CDR1 TSWWSYY, CDR2 QGS. Trimming left V 1 base short and J 0 bases short, with 27 bases between. This CDR3 is 21 amino acids long. CDR3 loop: CALGEPGYSQFGARYTDKLIF. The CDR3 DNA sequence: TGTGCTCTTGGGGAACCCGGATATTCTCAATTCGGTGCGCGTTACACCGATAAACTCATCTTT.

This clone is judged medium-sized. The V call is TRDV2, the J call TRDJ1, with 7 bases lining up with TRDD3. Trimming at V came to 2 bases and at J to 0 bases, leaving 5 bases not matched to a gene. The CDR3 has 15 residues. Germline values: CDR1 GEAIGNYY, CDR2 EKD. In DNA, the CDR3 is TGTGCCTGTGACATAGTGGGGGAATACACCGATAAACTCATCTTT. The encoded protein is CACDIVGEYTDKLIF.

Comment on this clone: This DNA's translation and the protein TCRdb lists, from a much larger clone, do not match at residue 17, likely due to a read error; the protein shown is translated from the DNA. The rearrangement uses TRDV1 and TRDJ2, with 9 bases aligning to TRDD2. Germline V gene sequence: CDR1 TSWWSYY, CDR2 QGS. The V gene end was trimmed by 0 bases and the J gene end by 0 bases; junction bases not matched to a gene: 29. The length of the CDR3 is 26 residues. The CDR3: CALGELSPSFLRGVGDQYALTAQLFF. CDR3 nucleotide sequence: TGTGCTCTTGGGGAACTTTCCCCGTCCTTCCTACGTGGTGTGGGGGACCAATACGCTTTGACAGCACAACTCTTCTTT.

Sample share makes this clone medium-sized. V and J are TRDV2 and TRDJ1; 13 bases map to TRDD3. Trimming cost V 3 bases and J 1 base; bases outside gene matches: 13. CDR3 length: 19 amino acids. Germline values: CDR1 GEAIGNYY, CDR2 EKD. CDR3 coding DNA: TGTGCCTGTGACCCACTCAGAACTGGGGGATACGCAAGCACCGATAAACTCATCTTT. Translated, it gives CACDPLRTGGYASTDKLIF.

This clone showed up many times. The rearrangement uses TRDV1 and TRDJ1; the match to TRDD3 covers 9 bases. The CDR3 runs to 22 residues. Germline trimming cut 2 bases from V and 0 bases from J; bases unmatched to any gene: 22. Germline CDR1 and CDR2: TSWWSYY and QGS. The CDR3: CALGEIDYPMGIREGYTDKLIF. In DNA form, the CDR3 reads TGTGCTCTTGGGGAAATTGACTACCCTATGGGGATACGGGAGGGGTACACCGATAAACTCATCTTT.

This clone was seen more than once but under ten times. This may arise from a read error, as a much more abundant clone is one base away. This sample includes further DNA sequences coding for the same CDR3. The chain combines TRDV2 with TRDJ1, with D tentatively TRDD3 (6 bases). Germline V CDR1 and CDR2: GEAIGNYY, EKD. Deletions cut 4 bases from V and 0 bases from J, with 26 bases between. This CDR3 contains 19 residues. In DNA, the CDR3 is TGTGCCTGTGATAAGGTGGGAGATACGCGGGCTAAGGACACCGATAAACTCATCTTT. Its translation: CACDKVGDTRAKDTDKLIF.

This chain connects TRDV1 to TRDJ3; perhaps D is TRDD2 or TRDD3 (6 bases each). The V end was cut by 0 bases, the J end by 0 bases, with 33 bases between. The germline gives CDR1 TSWWSYY, CDR2 QGS. The CDR3 consists of 26 residues. The CDR3 is CALGELGCLPRGLGGSSSWDTRQMFF. DNA for the CDR3: TGTGCTCTTGGGGAACTAGGTTGCCTTCCCCGGGGGTTGGGGGGTTCCAGCTCCTGGGACACCCGACAGATGTTTTTC.

The genes are TRDV1 and TRDJ1; TRDD3 agrees at 7 bases. V was clipped by 3 bases and J by 0 bases; unmatched bases: 28. CDR3 length: 23 residues. The germline CDR1 and CDR2 sequences are TSWWSYY and QGS. Written as DNA, the CDR3 is TGTGCTCTTGGGGAGCCTACCTTACGGCTTCCCCACTGGGGACCGCAGTACACCGATAAACTCATCTTT. Translating gives CALGEPTLRLPHWGPQYTDKLIF.

Turning to this clone: This specimen includes other DNA sequences encoding the same CDR3. The chain joins TRDV1 to TRDJ1; D possibly uses TRDD2 or TRDD3 (5 bases each). The CDR3 contains 27 residues. Trimming shortened V by 4 bases and J by 2 bases, and 50 bases separated the two germline ends. Germline values: CDR1 TSWWSYY, CDR2 QGS. CDR3 in amino acids: CALGAIGFRRSASPSTRIGRVTDKLIF. DNA for the CDR3: TGTGCTCTTGGGGCCATTGGGTTTCGCCGCTCGGCTTCCCCCAGTACACGGATAGGAAGAGTAACCGATAAACTCATCTTT.

By its share, this clone is medium-sized. In the same sample, other DNA sequences code for this CDR3. The rearrangement joins TRDV3 to TRDJ3, with 7 bases lining up with TRDD3. The ends lost 0 bases at V and 0 bases at J; junction bases unmatched: 29. The CDR3 totals 25 residues. Germline assignment: CDR1 TVYSNPD and CDR2 GDNSRS (reference sequence). CDR3 sequence (DNA): TGTGCCTTTAGCGTATGGGACCCCACTACGCTATTACGAGGGATACACTCCTGGGACACCCGACAGATGTTTTTC. Amino acids: CAFSVWDPTTLLRGIHSWDTRQMFF.

Sample share makes this clone medium-sized. CDR3 loop: CACAASPPGYWGIFADKLIF. CDR3 DNA: TGTGCCTGCGCAGCTTCCCCCCCGGGATACTGGGGGATATTCGCCGATAAACTCATCTTT. The chain carries TRDV3 and TRDJ1; 11 bases align to TRDD3. CDR1 is TVYSNPD and CDR2 is GDNSRS in the germline V gene (reference sequence). The CDR3 consists of 20 residues. V shed 4 bases, J shed 3 bases, and the junction held 25 bases outside the gene matches.